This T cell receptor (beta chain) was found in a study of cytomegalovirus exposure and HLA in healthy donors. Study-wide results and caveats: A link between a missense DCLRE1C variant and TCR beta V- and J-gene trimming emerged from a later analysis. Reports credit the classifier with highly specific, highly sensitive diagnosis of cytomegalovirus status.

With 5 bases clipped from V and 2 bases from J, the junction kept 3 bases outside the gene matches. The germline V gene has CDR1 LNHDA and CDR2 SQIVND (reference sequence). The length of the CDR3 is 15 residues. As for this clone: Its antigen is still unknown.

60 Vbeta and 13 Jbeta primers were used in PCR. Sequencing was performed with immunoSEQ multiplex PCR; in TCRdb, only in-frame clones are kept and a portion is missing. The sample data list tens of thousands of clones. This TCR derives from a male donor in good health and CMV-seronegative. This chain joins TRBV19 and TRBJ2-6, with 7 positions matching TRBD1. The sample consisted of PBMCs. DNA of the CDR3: TGTGCCAGTAGTCTCACAGGGGCTGGGGCCAACGTCCTGACTTTC. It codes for CASSLTGAGANVLTF.